Listed below are T cell receptor beta chains from one sample, sequenced in a study of beta chain features in type 1 diabetes. Sequenced by immunoSEQ multiplex PCR; TCRdb stores in-frame clones only, minus some. The sample has a few hundred thousand clones, roughly 12% seen once; the top ten hold more than 0.015%. Input material: naive CD4+ T cells from blood. The receptors were gathered from a man aged 18 to 29 in good health. Each CDR3 is given with its conserved first and last residue. Clone size is not always given. Where it is, it says once, few, many or a class for expanded clones.

clone_size j_call v_call cdr3_aa
few TRBJ1-2 TRBV28 CASSQTGYGYTF
few TRBJ2-7 TRBV6-6 CASSSAYEQYF
- TRBJ2-5 TRBV27 CASSLSQTGSQETQYF
few TRBJ1-2 TRBV13 CASSRLGQGRGYTF
- TRBJ2-1 TRBV29-1 CSVAPASGNNEQFF
- TRBJ1-5 TRBV7-9 CASSSDSPTPNQPQHF
few TRBJ2-7 TRBV7-9 CASSSFGGSRSYEQYF
- TRBJ1-1 TRBV19 CASSISSGGINTEAFF
- TRBJ1-2 TRBV20-1 CSAPVLRGYTF
- TRBJ1-2 TRBV18 CASSAEGPGYTF
- TRBJ2-7 TRBV27 CATWTSSYEQYF
few TRBJ2-3 TRBV5-1 CASSTAGPGGDTQYF
- TRBJ2-1 TRBV19 CASSYGLTSYNEQFF
few TRBJ2-3 TRBV7-9 CASSLWASGRNTDTQYF
- TRBJ2-3 TRBV6-6 CASRGAGTDTQYF
- TRBJ2-3 TRBV27 CASSLTGTQYF
few TRBJ2-5 TRBV7-7 CASSYQRGVQETQYF
once TRBJ1-2 TRBV7-2 CASSLRQGNYGYTF
- TRBJ1-1 TRBV5-6 CASSLALTGILNTEAFF
few TRBJ2-7 TRBV5-1 CASSLDFSYEQYF
- TRBJ1-2 TRBV9 CASSAYRGKGYGYTF
- TRBJ1-1 TRBV7-9 CASSLFGSRATEAFF
few TRBJ2-4 TRBV2 CASSGGLGGKNIQYF
- TRBJ2-3 TRBV5-6 CASSLGRQGRADTQYF
few TRBJ2-1 TRBV20-1 CSARLAGREFF
few TRBJ1-1 TRBV28 CASSSRRGNTEAFF
- TRBJ1-2 TRBV6-5 CASSYSGQGAGYGYTF
- TRBJ2-2 TRBV7-2 CASSTGLANTGELFF
- TRBJ2-4 TRBV28 CASSFAAGHIQYF
few TRBJ2-7 TRBV19 CASSSGTGDEQYF
few TRBJ2-7 TRBV15 CATVGQGLGEQYF
- TRBJ2-5 TRBV5-1 CASSRTSGEETQYF
few TRBJ1-6 TRBV7-9 CASSPGQGTNSPLHF
few TRBJ2-3 TRBV5-6 CASSLTSLLGGASTDTQYF
- TRBJ2-1 TRBV7-6 CASSSGRDSGEQFF
- TRBJ2-1 TRBV6-4 CASSDSATSGSSYNEQFF
- TRBJ2-1 TRBV7-2 CASSLKASVFLGNEQFF
few TRBJ2-7 TRBV7-6 CASSSQGAVHEQYF
few TRBJ1-5 TRBV7-2 CASSSSTRGGPQHF
- TRBJ2-7 TRBV7-2 CASSLAPPQNQVSYEQYF
- TRBJ2-3 TRBV30 CAWSPGGAGGNTDTQYF
- TRBJ2-1 TRBV5-1 CASSLASGSYNEQFF
few TRBJ2-1 TRBV30 CAWSVVRGTSYNEQFF
few TRBJ2-1 TRBV4-3 CASSQGTSGRDNEQFF
few TRBJ2-6 TRBV7-2 CARGGSGANVLTF